One and the same sample provided the 20 T cell receptor beta chains below, sequenced in a study of T cells in localized non-small cell lung cancer. Sequencing used immunoSEQ multiplex PCR; TCRdb keeps in-frame clones, though not all of them. There are 25,000 or so clones in the sample; more than 75% occur only once, and approximately 6% lies in the top ten. The starting material was PBMCs, obtained before any cancer treatment. The receptors derive from a man aged 35 to 69 with stage II lung adenocarcinoma.

V gene TRBV7-9 combines with J gene TRBJ1-2; D remains ambiguous. Germline CDR1 is SEHNR and CDR2 is FQNEAQ (reference sequence). The CDR3 covers 16 residues. Trimming pared 1 base from V and 2 bases from J, leaving 14 bases between. Here the CDR3 reads CASSLGQFYENYGYTF. The CDR3, as DNA: TGTGCCAGCAGCTTAGGCCAGTTCTATGAGAACTATGGCTACACCTTC.

The V and J genes are TRBV25-1 and TRBJ1-2; maybe TRBD1 (6 bases). The CDR3 covers 13 residues. The germline V gene has CDR1 MGHDK and CDR2 SYGVNS. V was trimmed by 3 bases and J by 8 bases, leaving 13 bases between them. CDR3 sequence (DNA): TGTGCCAGCAGTGACGGGGGGGCTAGGGGCTACACCTTC. Translated: CASSDGGARGYTF.

This chain joins TRBV4-2 and TRBJ2-3; D perhaps matches TRBD2 (5 bases). The CDR3 spans 18 residues. The germline V gene encodes CDR1 LGHNA and CDR2 YNFKEQ. Trimming pared 0 bases from V and 2 bases from J, leaving 18 bases between. In DNA, the CDR3 is TGTGCCAGCAGCCAAGATAGCTCCCCCCTAGCCGACACAGATACGCAGTATTTT. It encodes CASSQDSSPLADTDTQYF.

V usage is TRBV7-9 and J usage is TRBJ2-3; weak D call: TRBD2 (5 bases). V lost 11 bases to trimming and J lost 2 bases, with 17 bases between them. The CDR3 runs to 14 residues. CDR1 and CDR2 from the germline V gene are SEHNR and FQNEAQ (reference sequence). The DNA for the CDR3 is TGTGCCGGGGAAGAGGACTCTCACACAGATACGCAGTATTTT. Encoded protein: CAGEEDSHTDTQYF.

This sequence joins TRBV18 and TRBJ2-3; no firm D call. The CDR3 is made up of 13 amino acids. Trimming stripped 3 bases from V and 0 bases from J, with 4 bases between. CDR1 KGHSH and CDR2 LQKENI come from the germline V gene. CDR3 residues: CASSPPSTDTQYF. The CDR3 DNA reads TGTGCCAGCTCACCCCCAAGCACAGATACGCAGTATTTT.

The DNA for the CDR3 is TGTGCCTGGAGTGTTCCCGCTACTAGCGGGGGGATTAATACGCAGTATTTT. Encoded protein: CAWSVPATSGGINTQYF. The chain combines TRBV30 with TRBJ2-3; TRBD2 agrees at 12 bases. CDR1 GTSNPN and CDR2 SVGIG come from the germline V gene (reference sequence). This CDR3 contains 17 residues. V shed 0 bases and J 7 bases; nucleotides not matched to a gene: 11.

This chain connects TRBV19 to TRBJ2-7, with 8 positions matching TRBD1. This CDR3 is built from 15 residues. Trimming removed 9 bases from V and 3 bases from J; junction bases left unmatched: 13. CDR1 and CDR2 (germline): LNHDA, SQIVND (reference sequence). The CDR3 bases are TGTGCCAGCGCCGACTTTGACAGGGGTTACTACGAGCAGTACTTC. Amino acid sequence: CASADFDRGYYEQYF.

Concerning this clone: A read error may produce the germline difference seen at one junction end. The V gene is TRBV7-8, the J gene TRBJ2-7, with D possibly matching TRBD2 (6 bases). Germline CDR1 SGHVS, CDR2 FQNEAQ. This CDR3 is built from 15 residues. The CDR3 reads CASSFSGMLANLPTF. CDR3 sequence (DNA): TGTGCCAGCAGCTTTAGCGGAATGCTCGCCAACCTTCCAACTTTC.

This clone was seen once. This rearrangement joins TRBV7-2 to TRBJ1-1, with 9 bases aligning to TRBD1. V dropped 4 bases and J dropped 10; count of bases not matched to a gene: 13. The CDR3 has 15 residues. Germline assignment: CDR1 SGHTA and CDR2 FQGNSA. The DNA of the CDR3 is TGTGCCAGCAGCTCGCCGGTCCCGGGACAGGGATCAGCTTTCTTT. Translated: CASSSPVPGQGSAFF.

V and J are TRBV7-2 and TRBJ2-2; weak D call: TRBD1 (6 bases). There are 15 residues in the CDR3. CDR1 is SGHTA, CDR2 FQGNSA, per germline. V was cut by 8 bases and J by 6 bases, with 19 bases left in between. The DNA for the CDR3 is TGTGCCAGCGGGGTATCAGGGGACGCTCCCGGGGAGCTGTTTTTT. It yields the protein CASGVSGDAPGELFF.

The chain couples TRBV7-3 to TRBJ2-2; no firm D call. The CDR3 contains 16 residues. Between the trimmed V and J ends, which lost 5 bases and 0 bases, there was a span of 13 bases. Germline V CDR1 and CDR2: SGHTA, FQGTGA. This chain's CDR3 is CASSVNPTTNTGELFF. In DNA form, the CDR3 reads TGTGCCAGCAGCGTAAACCCCACTACGAACACCGGGGAGCTGTTTTTT.

The rearrangement joins TRBV10-1 to TRBJ2-7; 10 bases are a match to TRBD1. The CDR3 length is 15 residues. The V gene's germline CDR1 is WNHNN and CDR2 SYGVQD (reference sequence). V was clipped by 0 bases and J by 5 bases; unmatched bases: 4. CDR3 nucleotides: TGCGCCAGCAGTGAGTCGGACAGGGGGGGCGACGAGCAGTACTTC. It yields the protein CASSESDRGGDEQYF.

The genes are TRBV4-1 and TRBJ2-7, with D maybe TRBD2 (6 bases). The V gene's germline CDR1 is MGHRA and CDR2 YSYEKL. V gave up 1 base and J gave up 2 bases, with 12 bases separating them. The CDR3 contains 15 residues. The CDR3 nucleotides are TGCGCCAGCAGCCAAGGGGTTAGCGGCCCCTACGAGCAGTACTTC. Protein: CASSQGVSGPYEQYF.

The chain is built from TRBV7-9 and TRBJ2-7; TRBD1 matches at 7 bases. CDR1 SEHNR and CDR2 FQNEAQ come from the germline V gene (reference sequence). This CDR3 contains 17 residues. The V segment lost 1 base and the J segment 2 bases; nucleotides outside the gene matches: 11. CDR3 sequence reads: CASSLEILGQSAYEQYF. Here the CDR3 DNA reads TGTGCCAGCAGCTTAGAGATTTTGGGACAGTCTGCCTACGAGCAGTACTTC.

The V and J genes are TRBV4-1 and TRBJ1-3; no reliable D call. Germline-derived CDR1 and CDR2 are MGHRA and YSYEKL. V lost 1 base and J 0 bases, leaving 7 bases between the germline ends. The CDR3 runs 15 residues. CDR3 coding DNA: TGCGCCAGCAGCCAAGCACAGCTCTCTGGAAACACCATATATTTT. It encodes CASSQAQLSGNTIYF.

This sequence joins TRBV4-2 and TRBJ2-7; D gene uncertain. The germline CDR1 and CDR2 sequences are LGHNA and YNFKEQ. V was shortened by 0 bases and J by 3 bases, with 9 bases between the two germline ends. The CDR3 covers 14 residues. The chain's CDR3 is CASSQETSVYEQYF. The CDR3 nucleotides are TGTGCCAGCAGCCAAGAAACTTCTGTCTACGAGCAGTACTTC.

This clone appeared once. Other DNA sequences in the sample encode the same CDR3. The V and J genes are TRBV4-2 and TRBJ1-3; 8 bases agree with TRBD1. V was clipped by 3 bases and J by 4 bases; unmatched bases: 5. The CDR3 loop spans 15 amino acids. Germline V gives CDR1 LGHNA, CDR2 YNFKEQ. CDR3 amino acids: CASSQGQGAGNTIYF. The CDR3 coding sequence is TGTGCCAGCAGCCAGGGGCAGGGGGCAGGAAACACCATATATTTT.

The chain recombines TRBV7-7 with TRBJ2-1; 9 nucleotides line up with TRBD2. The CDR3 runs 16 residues. Germline CDR1 SSHAT, CDR2 FNYEAQ (reference sequence). Trimming cost V 2 bases and J 6 bases; bases outside gene matches: 8. The chain's CDR3 is CASSLLGLAGINEQFF. In DNA form, the CDR3 reads TGTGCCAGCAGCTTATTAGGGCTAGCGGGAATCAATGAGCAGTTCTTC.

This clone has just a few counts. The chain links TRBV7-8 to TRBJ2-7; 11 bases fit TRBD2. This CDR3 has 15 amino acids. Trimming took 5 bases from V and 3 from J; bases not matched to a gene: 6. In germline, CDR1 is SGHVS, CDR2 FQNEAQ. CDR3 residues: CASSPGLAGLYEQYF. CDR3 sequence (DNA): TGTGCCAGCAGCCCCGGACTAGCGGGCCTCTACGAGCAGTACTTC. The entire variable domain, with the rest obtained from reference TRBV7-8 and TRBJ2-7, is as follows: GAGVSQSPRYKVAKRGQDVALRCDPISGHVSLFWYQQALGQGPEFLTYFQNEAQLDKSGLPSDRFFAERPEGSVSTLKIQRTQQEDSAVYLCASSPGLAGLYEQYFGPGTRLTVT.

Here the CDR3 reads CSASSGSIQYF. In DNA, the CDR3 is TGCAGTGCTAGTTCAGGGTCCATTCAGTACTTC. The rearrangement links TRBV20-1 to TRBJ2-4; D may be TRBD1 (5 bases). This CDR3 comprises 11 residues. Germline assignment: CDR1 DFQATT and CDR2 SNEGSKA (reference sequence). Trimming took 3 bases from V and 9 from J, leaving 9 bases between them.